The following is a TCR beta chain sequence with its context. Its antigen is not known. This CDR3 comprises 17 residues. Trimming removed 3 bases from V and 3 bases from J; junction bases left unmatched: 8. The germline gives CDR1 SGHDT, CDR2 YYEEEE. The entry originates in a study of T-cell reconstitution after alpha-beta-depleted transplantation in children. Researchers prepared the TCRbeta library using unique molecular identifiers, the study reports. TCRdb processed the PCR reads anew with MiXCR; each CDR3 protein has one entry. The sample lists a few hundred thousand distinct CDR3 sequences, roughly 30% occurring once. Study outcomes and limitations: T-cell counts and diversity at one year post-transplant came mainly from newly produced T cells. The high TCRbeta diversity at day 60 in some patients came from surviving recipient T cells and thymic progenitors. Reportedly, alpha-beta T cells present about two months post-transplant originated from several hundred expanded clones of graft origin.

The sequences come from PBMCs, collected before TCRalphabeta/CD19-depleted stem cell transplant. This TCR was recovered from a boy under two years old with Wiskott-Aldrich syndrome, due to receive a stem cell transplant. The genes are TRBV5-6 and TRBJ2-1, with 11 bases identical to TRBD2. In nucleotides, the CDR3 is TGTGCCAGCAGCTCGTTAGCGGGAGGGCCTGACTACAATGAGCAGTTCTTC. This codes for CASSSLAGGPDYNEQFF.